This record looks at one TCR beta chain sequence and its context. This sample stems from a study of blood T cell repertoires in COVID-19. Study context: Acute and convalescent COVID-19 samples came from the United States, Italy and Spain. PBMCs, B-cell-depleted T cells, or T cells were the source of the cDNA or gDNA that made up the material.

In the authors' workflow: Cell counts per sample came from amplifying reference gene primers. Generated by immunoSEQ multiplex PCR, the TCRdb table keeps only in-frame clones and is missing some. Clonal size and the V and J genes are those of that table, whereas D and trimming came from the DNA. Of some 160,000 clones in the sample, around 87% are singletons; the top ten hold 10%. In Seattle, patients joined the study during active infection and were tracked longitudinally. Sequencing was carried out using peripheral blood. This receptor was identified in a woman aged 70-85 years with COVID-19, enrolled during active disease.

The CDR3 sequence is CASTRSPGDKPHTEAFF. In DNA, the CDR3 is TGCGCCAGCACCAGATCCCCGGGAGATAAACCCCACACTGAAGCTTTCTTT. V is TRBV5-1 and J is TRBJ1-1; D is ambiguous. The ends were cut back, 6 bases at V and 3 bases at J, with 24 bases in the middle. Germline assignment: CDR1 SGHRS and CDR2 YFSETQ. CDR3 length: 17 residues.